Below, one TCR beta chain is given with its context. Its antigen remains unknown. Other DNA sequences in the sample encode the same CDR3. CD45RO-negative CD8 cells positively selected for CCR7 made up the naive population, which excluded terminally differentiated effector memory CD45RA+ cells. The donors, healthy adults who were HIV-negative, had experienced no recent acute infections or vaccinations. This sample was included in a study of shared clonotypes between healthy human individuals. Study as a whole: There were three CD4 naive, three CD4 memory, two CD8 naive and one CD8 memory plates per donor.

Points from the study as a whole: Generally, estimated richness proved larger in naive subsets than it did in memory subsets.

Clones were sequenced by immunoSEQ multiplex PCR, and TCRdb holds only the in-frame ones, with some missing. Here the sample spans roughly 650,000 clones, 95% to 97% being singletons. Sequencing input: naive CD8+ T cells sorted from blood. This TCR derives from a woman under 40 in good health.

Written as DNA, the CDR3 is TGTGCCAGCAGCCCAGGACTAGCGGGAGAGGAGACCCAGTACTTC. Its protein is CASSPGLAGEETQYF. The chain is built from TRBV13 and TRBJ2-5; 13 bases map to TRBD2. Germline loops: CDR1 PRHDT, CDR2 FYEKMQ (reference sequence). The V segment lost 5 bases and the J segment 5 bases; nucleotides outside the gene matches: 5. The CDR3 is made up of 15 amino acids.